A single sample gave rise to the 32 T cell receptor beta chains below, sequenced in a study of spatial heterogeneity in lung cancer. TCRdb recomputed calls from the 5' RACE reads with MiXCR, one row per CDR3 protein. The sample shows 45,000 to 55,000 distinct CDR3 sequences, approximately 5.7% of them seen only once. Time point reported: sample taken at primary tumor resection. Sequenced here: PBMCs, sampled at surgery. These receptors all come from a male donor with early-stage non-small cell lung cancer.

This clonotype appeared many times. The chain combines TRBV4-1 with TRBJ2-5; unclear D gene. Germline V gene data show CDR1 as MGHRA and CDR2 as YSYEKL. Trimming stripped 3 bases from V and 5 bases from J, with 19 bases between. The CDR3 has 16 residues. In DNA, the CDR3 is TGCGCCAGCAGCCAGGCTAATTTAGGGATTAGGGAGACCCAGTACTTC. As protein: CASSQANLGIRETQYF.

This clonotype was seen many times. CDR3 amino acids: CASSISGTSGRVEQFF. The CDR3 coding sequence is TGTGCCAGTAGTATATCCGGGACTAGCGGGAGAGTTGAGCAGTTCTTC. The rearrangement uses TRBV19 and TRBJ2-1; 14 bases fit TRBD2. The CDR3 is 16 residues long. Germline values: CDR1 LNHDA, CDR2 SQIVND (reference sequence). V was pared by 2 bases and J by 9 bases, with 6 bases of the junction left unmatched. Full variable domain (missing parts from reference TRBV19 and TRBJ2-1): DGGITQSPKYLFRKEGQNVTLSCEQNLNHDAMYWYRQDPGQGLRLIYYSQIVNDFQKGDIAEGYSVSREKKESFPLTVTSAQKNPTAFYLCASSISGTSGRVEQFFGPGTRLTVL.

The chain has TRBV6-2 or TRBV6-3 and TRBJ2-5; D is unresolved. The CDR3 contains 17 residues. The V end was cut by 2 bases, the J end by 1 base, with 17 bases between. Germline CDR1 is MNHEY and CDR2 is SVGEGT. CDR3 DNA: TGTGCCAGCAGTTACGACCGAGACACCTCCCCCCAAGAGACCCAGTACTTC. This sequence encodes CASSYDRDTSPQETQYF.

This clonotype was counted many times. The chain uses TRBV20-1 and TRBJ2-1; TRBD1 aligns across 7 bases. This CDR3 spans 13 amino acids. CDR1 and CDR2 (germline): DFQATT, SNEGSKA (reference sequence). V shed 5 bases and J 4 bases; nucleotides not matched to a gene: 5. CDR3 bases: TGCAGTGCTCCCCGGGACAGTTACAATGAGCAGTTCTTC. Its translation: CSAPRDSYNEQFF.

This clonotype was detected ten times or more. An end of the junction does not agree with germline; a read error may underlie this. The chain has TRBV29-1 and TRBJ1-2; D is unresolved. The CDR3 has 9 amino acids. Germline loops: CDR1 SQVTM, CDR2 ANQGSEA. The chain's CDR3 is CSVDYGYTF. The CDR3 coding sequence is TGCAGCGTTGACTACGGCTACACCTTC.

This clonotype was observed at least ten times. V gene TRBV15 combines with J gene TRBJ2-1; weak D call: TRBD2 (6 bases). This CDR3 spans 16 amino acids. Germline lookup yields CDR1 LNHNV and CDR2 YYDKDF (reference sequence). The V end lost 0 bases, the J end lost 2 bases, and 11 bases lay between the germline ends. The CDR3 DNA reads as TGTGCCACCAGCAGAGATCGGGCTAGCGCCTACAATGAGCAGTTCTTC. Translation gives CATSRDRASAYNEQFF.

This clonotype has ten or more counts. The rearrangement joins TRBV7-2 to TRBJ2-7, with D unclear. Germline V gene lookup returns CDR1 SGHTA and CDR2 FQGNSA. The CDR3 extends over 15 amino acids. The germline V and J ends were trimmed by 2 bases and 0 bases, with 11 bases remaining between them. The CDR3 region is CASSLTGYSSYEQYF. In DNA form, the CDR3 reads TGTGCCAGCAGCTTAACCGGCTATAGCTCCTACGAGCAGTACTTC.

This clonotype was seen repeatedly, ten times or more. This sequence joins TRBV15 and TRBJ2-5; TRBD1 matches 7 bases. The V gene's germline CDR1 is LNHNV and CDR2 YYDKDF (reference sequence). After removal of 5 bases from V and 2 bases from J, the junction contained 2 bases not matched to a gene. The CDR3 covers 13 residues. CDR3 nucleotide sequence: TGTGCCACCAGCGTGGGACAGCAAGAGACCCAGTACTTC. This encodes CATSVGQQETQYF.

Many counts were recorded for this clonotype. The V call is TRBV6-2 or TRBV6-3, the J call TRBJ2-5, with D perhaps TRBD2 (5 bases). Germline CDR1 MNHEY, CDR2 SVGEGT. The CDR3 runs 13 residues. The V end was cut by 5 bases, the J end by 8 bases, with 15 bases between. The CDR3 region is CASSIEGRKTQYF. The CDR3, as DNA: TGTGCCAGCAGTATTGAGGGTAGGAAAACCCAGTACTTC.

The sample holds many counts of this clonotype. The genes are TRBV10-3 and TRBJ2-3; 8 bases line up with TRBD2. The CDR3 has 15 residues. Germline V CDR1 and CDR2: ENHRY, SYGVKD. V lost 4 bases, J lost 3 bases, and 6 bases stayed unmatched. CDR3 loop: CAISVGSGKTDTQYF. As DNA, the CDR3 is TGTGCCATCAGTGTAGGTAGCGGGAAAACAGATACGCAGTATTTT.

This clonotype came up a few times. The V gene is TRBV20-1, the J gene TRBJ2-7; 8 bases map to TRBD2. V shed 3 bases, J shed 5 bases, and the junction held 6 bases outside the gene matches. The CDR3 loop spans 13 amino acids. Germline assignment: CDR1 DFQATT and CDR2 SNEGSKA (reference sequence). This CDR3 reads CSARSGSPNEQYF. The DNA for the CDR3 is TGCAGTGCTAGGAGCGGGAGTCCCAACGAGCAGTACTTC.

This clonotype has a count of ten or more. The chain carries TRBV20-1 and TRBJ2-1; 7 nucleotides agree with TRBD2. Germline lookup yields CDR1 DFQATT and CDR2 SNEGSKA (reference sequence). The V segment lost 0 bases and the J segment 9 bases; nucleotides outside the gene matches: 17. CDR3 length equals 17 residues. The CDR3 loop reads CSARDGRSGGRVVEQFF. The CDR3 DNA reads as TGCAGTGCTAGAGATGGAAGGTCTGGCGGGAGAGTTGTTGAGCAGTTCTTC.

V and J are TRBV6-5 and TRBJ1-1; D ambiguous. The CDR3 sequence is 12 residues long. The germline V and J ends were trimmed by 0 bases and 6 bases, with 5 bases remaining between them. The germline CDR1 and CDR2 sequences are MNHEY and SVGAGI. As DNA, the CDR3 is TGTGCCAGCAGTTACTCTGGCGCTGAAGCTTTCTTT. Its translation is CASSYSGAEAFF.

This clonotype was seen ten or more times. The J gene is TRBJ2-7, the V gene TRBV5-1, with no clear D. This CDR3 contains 15 residues. The V end was cut by 0 bases, the J end by 0 bases, with 10 bases between. Per the germline V gene, CDR1 is SGHRS and CDR2 is YFSETQ. CDR3 bases: TGCGCCAGCAGCTTGGAAGGAGTTGCCTCCTACGAGCAGTACTTC. The encoded protein is CASSLEGVASYEQYF.

This clonotype was seen at least ten times. This rearrangement joins TRBV7-2 to TRBJ2-7, with TRBD1 matching 7 bases. The CDR3 consists of 14 residues. V shed 4 bases and J 0 bases; nucleotides not matched to a gene: 3. Germline loops: CDR1 SGHTA, CDR2 FQGNSA. Here the CDR3 DNA reads TGTGCCAGCAGCTGGGACAGAGCCTCCTACGAGCAGTACTTC. Translated, it gives CASSWDRASYEQYF.

This clonotype was seen at least ten times. The chain recombines TRBV7-2 with TRBJ2-3; TRBD2 agrees at 12 bases. The V and J ends lost 5 bases and 2 bases, in that order; junction bases with no gene match: 5. This CDR3 is 16 amino acids long. CDR1 and CDR2 (germline): SGHTA, FQGNSA. The CDR3: CASSPRTSGNTDTQYF. As DNA, the CDR3 is TGTGCCAGCAGCCCCAGGACTAGCGGGAACACAGATACGCAGTATTTT.

In this sample, this clonotype turned up many times. V gene TRBV29-1 combines with J gene TRBJ2-1, with TRBD1 identical over 7 bases. CDR1 SQVTM and CDR2 ANQGSEA come from the germline V gene. This CDR3 comprises 14 residues. The trim removed 1 base at V and 4 bases at J, leaving 4 bases unmatched. DNA of the CDR3: TGCAGCGTTGAAGCCCCGGGACAGTACAATGAGCAGTTCTTC. Translated: CSVEAPGQYNEQFF.

This clonotype was counted at least ten times. The chain has TRBV12-3 or TRBV12-4 and TRBJ1-6; perhaps TRBD1 as D (5 bases). The CDR3 totals 14 residues. Trimming left V 0 bases short and J 9 bases short, with 9 bases between. CDR3 in DNA: TGTGCCAGCAGTTTAGCAGGGGTGACTTCACCCCTCCACTTT. Its translation: CASSLAGVTSPLHF.

The J gene is TRBJ2-7, the V gene TRBV13, with D hard to call. V lost 4 bases to trimming and J lost 1 base, with 11 bases between them. The CDR3 totals 14 residues. The germline V gene has CDR1 PRHDT and CDR2 FYEKMQ (reference sequence). The CDR3 protein is CASSYPPNSYEQYF. The CDR3 bases are TGTGCCAGCAGCTACCCTCCGAATTCCTACGAGCAGTACTTC.

This clonotype was seen many times. This chain connects TRBV20-1 to TRBJ1-5; D might be TRBD1 (6 bases). The V gene's germline CDR1 is DFQATT and CDR2 SNEGSKA (reference sequence). The CDR3 extends over 13 amino acids. Trimming removed 3 bases at V and 7 bases at J, with 13 bases between. CDR3 in amino acids: CSARGVGGQPQHF. The CDR3 nucleotides are TGCAGTGCTAGGGGTGTAGGGGGACAGCCCCAGCATTTT.

This clonotype came up many times. The chain carries TRBV7-9 and TRBJ2-5; D could derive from TRBD1 or TRBD2 (7 bases each). This CDR3 region has 14 residues. V shed 7 bases and J shed 5 bases, with 17 bases lying between them. Germline V gene sequence: CDR1 SEHNR, CDR2 FQNEAQ (reference sequence). The CDR3 DNA reads TGTGCCAGCAACTCGGGGGGACAGTCGGAGACCCAGTACTTC. It is translated as CASNSGGQSETQYF. The full variable domain, rest sourced from reference TRBV7-9 and TRBJ2-5, is DTGVSQNPRHKITKRGQNVTFRCDPISEHNRLYWYRQTLGQGPEFLTYFQNEAQLEKSRLLSDRFSAERPKGSFSTLEIQRTEQGDSAMYLCASNSGGQSETQYFGPGTRLLVL.

This clonotype was seen at least ten times. The V call is TRBV3-1, the J call TRBJ2-7; 12 bases are a match to TRBD2. CDR1 and CDR2 (germline): LGHDT, YNNKEL (reference sequence). CDR3 length equals 16 residues. The trim removed 4 bases at V and 2 bases at J, leaving 6 bases unmatched. The CDR3 sequence: CASSLFLAGGTYEQYF. As DNA, the CDR3 is TGTGCCAGCAGCCTCTTCCTAGCGGGAGGGACCTACGAGCAGTACTTC.

This clonotype was found a few times. The J gene is TRBJ2-5, the V gene TRBV4-1; possibly TRBD1 or TRBD2 for D (5 bases each). Trimming left V 5 bases short and J 0 bases short, with 10 bases between. Per germline, CDR1 MGHRA and CDR2 YSYEKL. CDR3 length: 14 amino acids. The CDR3 coding sequence is TGCGCCAGCAGCACCCGGGACCACCAAGAGACCCAGTACTTC. Translated: CASSTRDHQETQYF.

This clonotype occurred many times. The chain uses TRBV6-1 and TRBJ1-6; D not resolved. The germline gives CDR1 MNHNS, CDR2 SASEGT. This CDR3 has 14 amino acids. V lost 3 bases and J lost 7, with 10 bases in between. CDR3 sequence: CASSDGLGNSPLHF. CDR3 bases: TGTGCCAGCAGTGATGGACTGGGAAATTCACCCCTCCACTTT.

This clonotype was counted at least ten times. The chain employs TRBV7-8 and TRBJ1-1; no clear D gene. Germline V gene lookup returns CDR1 SGHVS and CDR2 FQNEAQ. The CDR3 is 13 amino acids. V lost 5 bases to trimming and J lost 5 bases, with 12 bases between them. The CDR3: CASSNYKETEAFF. The CDR3 DNA reads as TGTGCCAGCAGCAATTACAAGGAAACTGAAGCTTTCTTT.

This clonotype occurred many times. The gene calls are TRBV29-1 and TRBJ1-2; D uncertain. The germline V gene encodes CDR1 SQVTM and CDR2 ANQGSEA. V was shortened by 4 bases and J by 3 bases, with 9 bases between the two germline ends. The CDR3 spans 12 residues. In DNA, the CDR3 is TGCAGCGTTGGTTTGGTGGACTATGGCTACACCTTC. Translation: CSVGLVDYGYTF.

This clonotype appeared many times. The chain uses TRBV7-2 and TRBJ2-4; TRBD2 might be the D (6 bases). Germline V gene sequence: CDR1 SGHTA, CDR2 FQGNSA. The CDR3 spans 15 residues. V shed 5 bases and J shed 9 bases, with 20 bases lying between them. The CDR3 region has the DNA TGTGCCAGCAGCCTGGTATCCGCCTGGGGAGGCATTCAGTACTTC. As protein: CASSLVSAWGGIQYF.

This clonotype has at least ten counts. V is TRBV5-6 and J is TRBJ2-7, with D possibly TRBD2 on 6 matching bases. Germline V gene sequence: CDR1 SGHDT, CDR2 YYEEEE. V was pared by 1 base and J by 2 bases, with 16 bases between. The CDR3 sequence is 16 residues long. The CDR3 nucleotides are TGTGCCAGCAGCTTGTGGGGGGACCTGGGGACCTACGAGCAGTACTTC. Translated, it gives CASSLWGDLGTYEQYF. Together with reference TRBV5-6 and TRBJ2-7, the CDR3 gives the full variable domain: DAGVTQSPTHLIKTRGQQVTLRCSPKSGHDTVSWYQQALGQGPQFIFQYYEEEERQRGNFPDRFSGHQFPNYSSELNVNALLLGDSALYLCASSLWGDLGTYEQYFGPGTRLTVT.

This clonotype was seen ten or more times. V gene TRBV20-1 combines with J gene TRBJ2-5; D is tentatively TRBD1 or TRBD2 (6 bases each). V lost 1 base and J lost 7, with 10 bases in between. The CDR3 length is 12 residues. From germline, CDR1 is DFQATT and CDR2 SNEGSKA (reference sequence). DNA of the CDR3: TGCAGTGCTAGAGTAGAGGGGGGGACCCAGTACTTC. This codes for CSARVEGGTQYF.

This clonotype occurred many times. The chain uses TRBV20-1 and TRBJ2-5; D is ambiguous. CDR1 and CDR2 (germline): DFQATT, SNEGSKA (reference sequence). This CDR3 region has 11 residues. Trimming took 4 bases from V and 2 from J, leaving 5 bases between them. The CDR3: CSANRQETQYF. Here the CDR3 DNA reads TGCAGTGCTAACCGGCAAGAGACCCAGTACTTC.

This clonotype was picked up many times. J is TRBJ1-5 and V is TRBV20-1; 12 nucleotides align to TRBD1. V was pared by 2 bases and J by 11 bases, with 16 bases of the junction left unmatched. Looked up from germline, CDR1 is DFQATT and CDR2 is SNEGSKA (reference sequence). This CDR3 contains 17 residues. The CDR3 loop reads CSARSGWDRGLLSAQHF. In DNA, the CDR3 is TGCAGTGCTAGATCGGGTTGGGACAGGGGGCTTTTATCAGCCCAGCATTTT.

This clonotype was detected ten times or more. This sequence joins TRBV3-1 and TRBJ2-5; maybe TRBD1 (5 bases). The CDR3 is 15 residues long. Germline V gene lookup returns CDR1 LGHDT and CDR2 YNNKEL (reference sequence). V was shortened by 4 bases and J by 3 bases, with 15 bases between the two germline ends. CDR3 nucleotides: TGTGCCAGCAGCCCGCCGACAGTCAACGAAGAGACCCAGTACTTC. This gives the protein CASSPPTVNEETQYF.